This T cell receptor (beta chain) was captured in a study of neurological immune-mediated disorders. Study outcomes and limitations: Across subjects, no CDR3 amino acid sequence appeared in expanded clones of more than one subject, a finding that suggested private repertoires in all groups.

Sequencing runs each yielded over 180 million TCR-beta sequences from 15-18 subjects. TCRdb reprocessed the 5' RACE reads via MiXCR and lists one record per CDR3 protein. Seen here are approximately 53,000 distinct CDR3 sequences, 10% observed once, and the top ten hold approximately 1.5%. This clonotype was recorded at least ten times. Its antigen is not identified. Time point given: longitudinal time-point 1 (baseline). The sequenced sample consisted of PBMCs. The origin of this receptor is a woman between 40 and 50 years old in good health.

The CDR3 loop reads CASEGGANVLTF. Here the CDR3 DNA reads TGTGCCTCTGAGGGCGGGGCCAACGTCCTGACTTTC. The chain is built from TRBV10-3 and TRBJ2-6; TRBD2 is a possible D gene (5 bases). Trimming left V 11 bases short and J 4 bases short, with 9 bases between. Germline lookup yields CDR1 ENHRY and CDR2 SYGVKD. CDR3 length: 12 amino acids.